This T cell receptor beta chain came from a study of a mutant IDH1 vaccine in newly diagnosed glioma. Study background: Across weeks 1, 3, 5, 7, 11, 15, 19 and 23, patients received a vaccination each time, eight in all. Vaccine dosing followed radiotherapy by 4-6 weeks, or accompanied temozolomide cycles.

As for this clone: As yet, its antigen is unknown. One end of the junction is discordant with germline, which a read error may explain.

Germline CDR1 and CDR2: SQVTM and ANQGSEA. This CDR3 region has 11 residues. Libraries were prepared by immunoSEQ multiplex PCR; TCRdb keeps only in-frame clonotypes and omits some of them. The table has 25,000 to 35,000 clones, roughly 90% seen once. Time point here: week 23, last vaccination. What each vaccine dose contained was 300 ug of mutant IDH1 20-mer peptide, accompanied by topical imiquimod. Each astrocytoma in the donors was new, WHO grade 3 or 4, IDH1-mutant and ATRX-lost. This chain connects TRBV29-1 to TRBJ1-1; maybe TRBD1 (6 bases). This sequence was found in a man in his forties or fifties with glioma. Source: PBMCs, taken from a glioma patient whose treatment included an IDH1 peptide vaccine. The CDR3 is CSVEGGTEAFF. DNA for the CDR3: TGCAGCGTAGAAGGGGGCACTGAAGCTTTCTTT.